This TCR beta chain was sequenced during a study of T cell responses to AZD1222 COVID-19 vaccine. General study points: Most donors were white British and more were female, and clonal diversity was possibly underestimated. Two AZD1222 doses significantly raised spike-specific TCR breadth and depth over controls.

Profiled with immunoSEQ multiplex PCR; TCRdb holds only in-frame clones, not every one. The table has more than 95,000 clones, around 80% seen once. Remarks on this clone: Antigen unknown.

Germline-derived CDR1 and CDR2 are MGHRA and YSYEKL. CDR3 length: 15 amino acids. V shed 1 base and J shed 4 bases, with 10 bases lying between them. This TCR was recovered from an adult who received the AZD1222 COVID-19 vaccine. The chain recombines TRBV4-1 with TRBJ1-4; D ambiguous. Sequences were derived from peripheral blood, sampled 28 days after the second AZD1222 dose. CDR3 amino acids: CASSQGETSNEKLFF. The DNA for the CDR3 is TGCGCCAGCAGCCAAGGCGAAACTAGTAATGAAAAACTGTTTTTT.